This is a list of T cell receptor beta chains from one sample in a study of cytomegalovirus exposure and HLA in healthy donors. Sequencing used immunoSEQ multiplex PCR; TCRdb keeps in-frame clones, though not all of them. The top ten hold 1.5% to 2% of the sample, which has about 160,000 clones, 73% seen once. The sample taken for sequencing was PBMCs. The receptor set was obtained from a young woman in good health and CMV-seronegative. Both conserved end residues are part of each CDR3. Fields, in order: D gene, V gene, clone size, J gene, CDR3 protein, CDR3 DNA. A D gene is named only where the DNA matches it firmly. The size field is filled for only some rows; it gives once, few, many or a size class.

D: TRBD2
V: TRBV9
size: -
J: TRBJ2-1
CDR3: CASSVVGTSGGLQFF
DNA: TGTGCCAGCAGCGTAGTAGGGACTAGCGGGGGTTTGCAGTTCTTC

D: TRBD1
V: TRBV10-3
size: few
J: TRBJ1-2
CDR3: CAISEPRTGGGYTF
DNA: TGTGCCATCAGTGAGCCAAGGACAGGGGGAGGCTACACCTTC

D: -
V: TRBV10-3
size: -
J: TRBJ1-2
CDR3: CAISEGQGNFGGYTF
DNA: TGTGCCATCAGTGAGGGGCAGGGGAACTTTGGTGGCTACACCTTC

D: -
V: TRBV19
size: -
J: TRBJ1-6
CDR3: CASSLSPGGNNSPLHF
DNA: TGTGCCAGTAGCCTGTCACCCGGAGGTAATAATTCACCCCTCCACTTT

D: -
V: TRBV7-3
size: few
J: TRBJ2-1
CDR3: CASSLIPSGINEQFF
DNA: TGTGCCAGCAGCTTAATACCCTCGGGTATAAATGAGCAGTTCTTC

D: -
V: TRBV4-3
size: -
J: TRBJ2-5
CDR3: CASSQDSRYQETQYF
DNA: TGCGCCAGCAGCCAAGATTCCAGATACCAAGAGACCCAGTACTTC

D: -
V: TRBV4-1
size: -
J: TRBJ1-2
CDR3: CASSQEAHGANYGYTF
DNA: TGCGCCAGCAGCCAAGAGGCGCACGGGGCTAACTATGGCTACACCTTC

D: -
V: TRBV7-6
size: -
J: TRBJ2-2
CDR3: CASTSRPTGELFF
DNA: TGTGCCAGCACTAGTAGGCCCACCGGGGAGCTGTTTTTT

D: -
V: TRBV15
size: -
J: TRBJ1-2
CDR3: CATSRDVQRGGGYTF
DNA: TGTGCCACCAGCAGAGACGTCCAGAGAGGAGGTGGCTACACCTTC

D: TRBD2
V: TRBV10-3
size: -
J: TRBJ2-1
CDR3: CAISDGSGGFEQFF
DNA: TGTGCCATCAGTGATGGTAGCGGGGGGTTTGAGCAGTTCTTC

D: -
V: TRBV28
size: -
J: TRBJ1-4
CDR3: CASSLGQSNEKLFF
DNA: TGTGCCAGCAGCCTCGGACAGTCGAATGAAAAACTGTTTTTT

D: TRBD1
V: TRBV19
size: once
J: TRBJ1-2
CDR3: CASSIGAGGRSYGYTF
DNA: TGTGCCAGTAGTATAGGGGCAGGGGGCCGATCCTATGGCTACACCTTC

D: -
V: TRBV5-1
size: few
J: TRBJ2-2
CDR3: CASSLKQGTTGELFF
DNA: TGCGCCAGCAGCTTGAAGCAGGGAACCACCGGGGAGCTGTTTTTT

D: -
V: TRBV5-1
size: -
J: TRBJ2-7
CDR3: CASSLDRRLYEQYF
DNA: TGCGCCAGCAGCTTGGACAGGAGACTGTACGAGCAGTACTTC

D: TRBD2
V: TRBV9
size: -
J: TRBJ2-3
CDR3: CASGGQYTDTQYF
DNA: TGTGCTTCGGGGGGGCAGTACACAGATACGCAGTATTTT

D: TRBD1
V: TRBV6-1
size: -
J: TRBJ2-1
CDR3: CASTETGANEQFF
DNA: TGTGCCAGCACGGAGACAGGGGCCAATGAGCAGTTCTTC

D: TRBD2
V: TRBV4-3
size: -
J: TRBJ2-7
CDR3: CASSQDTSGGPSSYEQYF
DNA: TGCGCCAGCAGCCAAGATACTAGCGGGGGCCCTAGCTCCTACGAGCAGTACTTC

D: -
V: TRBV9
size: -
J: TRBJ1-1
CDR3: CASSVGRSMNTEAFF
DNA: TGTGCCAGCAGCGTAGGTAGATCAATGAACACTGAAGCTTTCTTT

D: TRBD2
V: TRBV7-9
size: -
J: TRBJ2-1
CDR3: CASSRSIAGGSNEQFF
DNA: TGTGCCAGCAGTCGGTCTATAGCGGGAGGGAGCAATGAGCAGTTCTTC

D: -
V: TRBV4-3
size: -
J: TRBJ1-5
CDR3: CASSQGRRFYNQPQHF
DNA: TGCGCCAGCAGCCAAGGTAGGCGGTTCTACAATCAGCCCCAGCATTTT

D: -
V: TRBV4-2
size: few
J: TRBJ2-2
CDR3: CASSQVGGPAGELFF
DNA: TGTGCCAGCAGCCAAGTAGGCGGGCCGGCCGGGGAGCTGTTTTTT

D: TRBD1
V: TRBV25-1
size: few
J: TRBJ1-3
CDR3: CASSSTGGAGNTIYF
DNA: TGTGCCAGCAGTTCCACAGGGGGAGCTGGAAACACCATATATTTT

D: TRBD1
V: TRBV7-9
size: -
J: TRBJ1-1
CDR3: CASSRTGQVNTEAFF
DNA: TGTGCCAGCAGCCGAACGGGACAGGTAAACACTGAAGCTTTCTTT

D: -
V: TRBV19
size: -
J: TRBJ1-5
CDR3: CASRSGVLSNQPQHF
DNA: TGTGCCAGTAGGTCAGGGGTCCTTAGCAATCAGCCCCAGCATTTT

D: -
V: TRBV19
size: few
J: TRBJ1-5
CDR3: CASSWQGRQPQHF
DNA: TGTGCCAGTAGTTGGCAGGGCCGGCAGCCCCAGCATTTT

D: TRBD1
V: TRBV7-2
size: -
J: TRBJ2-7
CDR3: CASSSTGVGYYEQYF
DNA: TGTGCCAGCAGCTCGACAGGGGTAGGCTACTACGAGCAGTACTTC

D: -
V: TRBV7-8
size: -
J: TRBJ1-2
CDR3: CASSLSGEAYGYTF
DNA: TGTGCCAGCAGCTTAAGCGGCGAAGCCTATGGCTACACCTTC

D: TRBD1
V: TRBV4-1
size: -
J: TRBJ2-2
CDR3: CASSQGTGAGELFF
DNA: TGCGCCAGCAGCCAAGGGACAGGGGCCGGGGAGCTGTTTTTT

D: -
V: TRBV5-1
size: once
J: TRBJ1-5
CDR3: CASSLEGHSNQPQHF
DNA: TGCGCCAGCAGCTTGGAGGGGCATAGCAATCAGCCCCAGCATTTT

D: TRBD1
V: TRBV18
size: -
J: TRBJ1-1
CDR3: CASSPSLQGGTEAFF
DNA: TGTGCCAGCTCACCATCATTACAGGGGGGCACTGAAGCTTTCTTT

D: -
V: TRBV28
size: -
J: TRBJ1-5
CDR3: CASQGPNQPQHF
DNA: TGTGCCAGCCAGGGCCCCAATCAGCCCCAGCATTTT

D: TRBD1
V: TRBV2
size: -
J: TRBJ2-7
CDR3: CASSRTGEGYEQYF
DNA: TGTGCCAGCAGTCGGACAGGGGAGGGCTACGAGCAGTACTTC

D: -
V: TRBV7-9
size: -
J: TRBJ2-4
CDR3: CSSSLEGGLAKNIQYF
DNA: TGTTCCAGCAGCTTAGAAGGCGGGCTAGCCAAAAACATTCAGTACTTC

D: TRBD2
V: TRBV7-2
size: once
J: TRBJ2-1
CDR3: CASSLFSGGADEQFF
DNA: TGTGCCAGCAGCTTATTTAGCGGGGGGGCCGATGAGCAGTTCTTC

D: -
V: TRBV4-3
size: -
J: TRBJ1-2
CDR3: CASSQDRSQNYGYTF
DNA: TGCGCCAGCAGCCAAGACCGAAGCCAAAACTATGGCTACACCTTC

D: -
V: TRBV7-9
size: -
J: TRBJ1-2
CDR3: CASSSQALPYGYTF
DNA: TGTGCCAGCAGCTCCCAGGCACTGCCTTATGGCTACACCTTC

D: -
V: TRBV28
size: -
J: TRBJ2-7
CDR3: CASSWTGSYEQYF
DNA: TGTGCCAGCAGTTGGACTGGAAGCTACGAGCAGTACTTC

D: TRBD1
V: TRBV2
size: -
J: TRBJ1-5
CDR3: CASSRTGINQPQHF
DNA: TGTGCCAGCAGCCGGACAGGGATCAATCAGCCCCAGCATTTT

D: -
V: TRBV7-2
size: -
J: TRBJ1-1
CDR3: CASSPLGQFEAFF
DNA: TGTGCCAGCAGCCCCCTCGGACAGTTTGAAGCTTTCTTT

D: TRBD1
V: TRBV29-1
size: once
J: TRBJ1-1
CDR3: CSVERTGTEAFF
DNA: TGCAGCGTAGAAAGGACAGGCACTGAAGCTTTCTTT

D: -
V: TRBV27
size: -
J: TRBJ2-2
CDR3: CASSFSVRTGELFF
DNA: TGTGCCAGCAGTTTTTCGGTACGAACCGGGGAGCTGTTTTTT

D: -
V: TRBV10-3
size: -
J: TRBJ2-5
CDR3: CAINEGLVETQYF
DNA: TGTGCCATCAACGAGGGATTGGTAGAGACCCAGTACTTC

D: -
V: TRBV6-5
size: -
J: TRBJ2-2
CDR3: CASADIGTGELFF
DNA: TGTGCCAGCGCGGACATCGGCACCGGGGAGCTGTTTTTT

D: TRBD1
V: TRBV5-1
size: few
J: TRBJ2-3
CDR3: CASSWDRGTDTQYF
DNA: TGCGCCAGCAGCTGGGACAGGGGCACAGATACGCAGTATTTT

D: TRBD2
V: TRBV28
size: -
J: TRBJ2-1
CDR3: CASSASTSGSLTEQFF
DNA: TGTGCCAGCAGTGCCTCGACTAGCGGGAGTCTGACGGAGCAGTTCTTC